This T cell receptor beta chain was captured in a study of cytomegalovirus exposure and HLA in healthy donors. Study results and limitations: The presence/absence work took it that sequencing depth was about the same across donors.

The PCR contained 60 Vbeta and 13 Jbeta primers. Clones were sequenced by immunoSEQ multiplex PCR, and TCRdb holds only the in-frame ones, with some missing. Of more than 80,000 clones in the sample, 75% were seen once. This CDR3 contains 17 residues. Trimming removed 4 bases at V and 2 bases at J, with 20 bases between. Germline CDR1 SGHRS, CDR2 YFSETQ. Worth noting for this clone: Antigen specificity is unknown.

The chain recombines TRBV5-1 with TRBJ2-3, with a weak D call TRBD2 (6 bases). This receptor was obtained from a male donor in good health and CMV-seropositive. Sequenced sample: PBMCs. CDR3 DNA sequence: TGCGCCAGCAGCCTCGGGAGCAGGATTCGAGTCACAGATACGCAGTATTTT. It is translated as CASSLGSRIRVTDTQYF.